The sequence of this TCR beta chain was determined in a study of technical replicates of blood from a few donors. Only one count was recorded for this clone. Profiling relied on immunoSEQ multiplex PCR, and the TCRdb table lists in-frame clones only, not all of them. The table shows 60,000 to 85,000 clones, with approximately 96% occurring only once. The CDR3 length is 13 residues. Trimming took 5 bases from V and 3 from J, leaving 11 bases between them. CDR1 and CDR2 (germline): SEHNR, FQNEAQ (reference sequence). The origin of this receptor is a human donor in good health. Sequenced: T cells isolated from PBMCs. The genes are TRBV7-9 and TRBJ2-7, with unresolved D. The chain's CDR3 is CASSPRSHYEQYF. The CDR3 DNA reads TGTGCCAGCAGCCCCAGGTCCCACTACGAGCAGTACTTC.